This TCR beta chain was obtained from a study of beta chain features in type 1 diabetes. The overall study: Age, gender and cell yields were similar between patients and healthy donors.

What was sequenced were expressed TCRB transcripts, since all of the isolated RNA had been reverse transcribed. Assay: immunoSEQ multiplex PCR; the TCRdb copy retains only in-frame clones and omits some. The table lists 200,000 to 300,000 clones, around 68% of them singletons, with about 0.05% in the top ten. The CDR3 runs to 14 residues. The germline gives CDR1 GTSNPN, CDR2 SVGIG (reference sequence). Regarding this clone: Relative to the germline gene, one junction end is altered; a read error may explain this.

Sequenced: naive CD4+ T cells from blood. This TCR derives from a man aged 30-40 years in good health. The chain uses TRBV30 and TRBJ2-3, with 8 nucleotides matching TRBD2. In DNA, the CDR3 is TGTGCCTGGAACTTCGCGGGAGGCACAGATAGGCAGTATTTT. It specifies CAWNFAGGTDRQYF.